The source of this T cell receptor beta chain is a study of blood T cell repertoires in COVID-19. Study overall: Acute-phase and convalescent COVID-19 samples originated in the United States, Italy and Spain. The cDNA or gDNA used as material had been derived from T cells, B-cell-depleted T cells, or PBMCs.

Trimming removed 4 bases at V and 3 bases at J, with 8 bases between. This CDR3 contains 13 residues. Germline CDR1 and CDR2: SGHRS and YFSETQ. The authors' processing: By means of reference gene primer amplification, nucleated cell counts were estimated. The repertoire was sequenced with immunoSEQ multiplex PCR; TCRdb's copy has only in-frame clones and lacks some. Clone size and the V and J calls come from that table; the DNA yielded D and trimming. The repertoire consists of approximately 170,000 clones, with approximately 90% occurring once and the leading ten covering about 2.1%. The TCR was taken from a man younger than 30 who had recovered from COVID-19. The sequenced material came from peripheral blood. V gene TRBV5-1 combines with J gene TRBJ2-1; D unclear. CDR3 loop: CASSRSDYNEQFF. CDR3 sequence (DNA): TGCGCCAGCAGCCGCAGTGACTACAATGAGCAGTTCTTC.